This T cell receptor beta chain was captured by sequencing in a study of T cell responses to AZD1222 COVID-19 vaccine. Study observations and caveats: Donors, mostly white British, included more females; clonal diversity was possibly underestimated.

The data were produced by immunoSEQ multiplex PCR, yet TCRdb's version contains in-frame clones alone and is incomplete. The sample has more than 150,000 clones, about nine tenths seen once; the top ten hold under 8%. Remarks on this clone: Its antigen is not known.

This sequence originates from an adult in good health. The sample here was peripheral blood, taken on day 0 of AZD1222 vaccination.

DNA for the CDR3: TGTGCCAGCAATATTGCGGGACAGAGATACGAGCAGTACTTC. It is translated as CASNIAGQRYEQYF. The chain employs TRBV28 and TRBJ2-7; a weak D match, TRBD1 (7 bases). The V and J ends lost 7 bases and 4 bases respectively, with 17 bases between them. The CDR3 runs to 14 residues. Germline values: CDR1 MDHEN, CDR2 SYDVKM.